Given below is one T cell receptor (beta chain) in context. What antigen it recognizes has not been identified. The record has no base qualities; no much larger clone is one base away. TCRbeta CDR3 regions were amplified from genomic DNA by means of the immunoSEQ Assay, a bias-controlled multiplex PCR. In the source study's methods: Within the assay, amplification of reference gene primers was used to estimate how many nucleated cells each sample contained. Sequence reads were collapsed and filtered to measure the absolute abundance of every unique TCRbeta CDR3 rearrangement. Productive Simpson clonality was computed per sample as the square root of Simpson's diversity index over productive rearrangements. The clones in this table, taken by TCRdb from immuneACCESS, are in-frame only. Not every clone is retained; where verified, under half of the shortfall comes from an unresolved V gene, and the cause of the rest is unknown. The V and J calls and clone size were taken over from that table, and D and trimming were inferred from the DNA. Here the sample has 150,000 to 200,000 clones; approximately 80% occur a single time. The ten most abundant clones make up 9.5% to 12% of the sample.

These data belong to a study of blood T cell repertoires in COVID-19 (dated by TCRdb to 2018 to 2021). For context, the study as a whole: Samples from collaborators originated in the United States, Italy and Spain and spanned both the acute and convalescent phases of COVID-19. The prospective study material was composed of cDNA or gDNA derived from T cells, B-cell-depleted T cells, or PBMCs. The dataset comprised deeply sampled blood TCRbeta repertoires from subjects exposed to, actively infected with, or recovered from COVID-19. A freely available public database, intended as a resource for researchers studying the immune response to SARS-CoV-2, is where the repertoires were released. The samples were drawn from two sources: the first 160 participants of the ongoing ImmuneRACE study, and 1,000 to 1,500 subjects contributed by 6 global collaborators. Nearly every sample came with metadata listing a de-identified subject ID, COVID-19 status, age in years and sex. Where available, HLA class I and class II types were obtained from metadata supplied by the sample provider rather than from assay-based typing. Beyond this particular receptor, the publication reports: How much clinical and demographic metadata was included differed by source and by participant, and the metadata was provided uncurated.

The germline V gene encodes CDR1 MNHNS and CDR2 SASEGT. V is clipped by 1 base and J by 1 base, and the sequence between their germline boundaries is 7 bases long. From the cysteine through the phenylalanine, the CDR3 covers 14 amino acids. The sequence is cut down to CDR3 DNA, 42 bases in frame from base 1. Participants in the prospective study were enrolled through a virtual design, were aged about 18 to 89 years, and lived in roughly 24 United States geographic areas. To assign participants to cohorts, the prospective study relied on clinical history that participants themselves reported in a screening survey and a study questionnaire. Recovered participants in ImmuneRACE Cohort 3 were defined as having two consecutive negative NP/OP PCR tests, clearance from a healthcare professional, or resolution of symptoms. Each participant in the prospective study had whole blood, serum and a nasopharyngeal or oropharyngeal swab collected by mobile phlebotomists. Over a roughly 2-month period, participants in the prospective study had the option of providing additional blood draws and questionnaires. Before DNA extraction, prospective study blood samples were shipped either frozen or at room temperature.

The receptor's source is a man aged 50-59 years who had recovered from COVID-19. The receptor chain draws on TRBV6-1 and TRBJ1-1; TRBD1 is a weak D gene call, 5 bases matching. Sequencing input: PBMCs or T cells enriched from blood (not recorded which). Here the CDR3 is given as CASSEEQENTEAFF. The nucleotide sequence is given as TGTGCCAGCAGTGAAGAACAGGAGAACACTGAAGCTTTCTTT.